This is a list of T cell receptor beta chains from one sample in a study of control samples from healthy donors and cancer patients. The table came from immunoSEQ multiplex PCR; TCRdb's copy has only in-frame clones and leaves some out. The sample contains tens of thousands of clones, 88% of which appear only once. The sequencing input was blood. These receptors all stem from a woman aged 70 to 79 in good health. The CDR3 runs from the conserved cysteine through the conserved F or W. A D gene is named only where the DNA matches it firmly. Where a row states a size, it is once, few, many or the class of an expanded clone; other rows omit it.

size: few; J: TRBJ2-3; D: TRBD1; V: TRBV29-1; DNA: TGCAGCGCTGCCGGGACAGGGGCCTCAGATACGCAGTATTTT; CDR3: CSAAGTGASDTQYF
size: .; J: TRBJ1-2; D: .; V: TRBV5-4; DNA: TGTGCCAGCAGCCTGATAGAAGACTATGGCTACACCTTC; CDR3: CASSLIEDYGYTF
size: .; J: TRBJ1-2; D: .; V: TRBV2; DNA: TGTGCCAGCAATTTGGAGGGGACTAACTATGGCTACACCTTC; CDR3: CASNLEGTNYGYTF
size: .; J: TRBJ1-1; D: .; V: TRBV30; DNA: TGTGCCTGGAGTGGGCCTGGCTACGACACTGAAGCTTTCTTT; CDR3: CAWSGPGYDTEAFF
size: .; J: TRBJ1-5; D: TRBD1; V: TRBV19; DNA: TGTGCCAGTACCGAGACAGGGAGGAGCAATCAGCCCCAGCATTTT; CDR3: CASTETGRSNQPQHF
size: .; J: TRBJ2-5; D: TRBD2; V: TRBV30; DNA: TGTGCCTGGAGTAGGGCGGGAGCGGGGGGGCCTGGGACCCAGTACTTC; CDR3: CAWSRAGAGGPGTQYF
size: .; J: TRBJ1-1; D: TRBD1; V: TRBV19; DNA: TGTGCCAGTAGTGGACCGGGACAGGGGGCTGGTGAAGCTTTCTTT; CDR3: CASSGPGQGAGEAFF
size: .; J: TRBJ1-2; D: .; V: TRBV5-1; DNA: TGCGCCAGCAGCCCTCCTGACAGGAATGGCTACACCTTC; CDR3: CASSPPDRNGYTF
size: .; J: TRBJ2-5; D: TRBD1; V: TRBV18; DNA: TGTGCCAGCTCACCTGGACAGGGGTCAGAGACCCAGTACTTC; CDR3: CASSPGQGSETQYF
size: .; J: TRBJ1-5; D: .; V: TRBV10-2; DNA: TGCGCCACCAAATGGGGTGCAGGGGATAGCAATCAGCCCCAGCATTTT; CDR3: CATKWGAGDSNQPQHF
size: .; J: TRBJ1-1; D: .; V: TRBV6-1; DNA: TGTGCCAGCAGTGAAGCATGGGGGAACACTGAAGCTTTCTTT; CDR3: CASSEAWGNTEAFF
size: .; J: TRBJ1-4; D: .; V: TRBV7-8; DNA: TGTGCCAGCAGTATTTCAGGGGCCACTAATGAAAAACTGTTTTTT; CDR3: CASSISGATNEKLFF
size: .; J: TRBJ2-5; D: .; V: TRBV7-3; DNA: TGTGCCAGCAGCTTTTTGGGTGAGAGGGAGGAGACCCAGTACTTC; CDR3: CASSFLGEREETQYF
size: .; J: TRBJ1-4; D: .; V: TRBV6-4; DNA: TGTGCCAGCAGTGTGGAGAGGGGCGAAAAACTGTTTTTT; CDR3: CASSVERGEKLFF
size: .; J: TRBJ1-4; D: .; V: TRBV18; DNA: TGTGCCAGCTCACCCTACGACACGGGGGCATCTAATGAAAAACTGTTTTTT; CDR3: CASSPYDTGASNEKLFF
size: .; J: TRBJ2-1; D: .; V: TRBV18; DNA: TGTGCCAGCTCAAATTTTGACGATGAGCAGTTCTTC; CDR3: CASSNFDDEQFF
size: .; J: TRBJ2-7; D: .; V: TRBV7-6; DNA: TGTGCCAGCAGCTCCCTCCGAGGTAACTCCCCTGAATGGCAGTACTTC; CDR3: CASSSLRGNSPEWQYF
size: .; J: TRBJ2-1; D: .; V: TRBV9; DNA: TGTGCCAGCAGCCTCCGACTAGAAGGGAATGAGCAGTTCTTC; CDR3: CASSLRLEGNEQFF
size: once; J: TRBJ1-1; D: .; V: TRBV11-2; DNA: TGTGCCAGCAGGTGGGGGAACACTGAAGCTTTCTTT; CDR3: CASRWGNTEAFF
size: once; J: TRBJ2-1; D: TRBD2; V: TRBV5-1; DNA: TGCGCCAGCAGCCCGGATTCTAGCGGGAGGAGGTTCTTC; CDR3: CASSPDSSGRRFF
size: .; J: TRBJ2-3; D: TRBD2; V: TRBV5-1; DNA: TGCGCCAGCAGCTCTAGCGGGGGGGGCACAGATACGCAGTATTTT; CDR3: CASSSSGGGTDTQYF
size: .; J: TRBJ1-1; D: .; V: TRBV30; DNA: TGTGCCTGGGTCTCTCGGACACAGCTAGCTTTCTTT; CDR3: CAWVSRTQLAFF
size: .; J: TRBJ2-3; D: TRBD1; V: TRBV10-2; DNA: TGCGCCAGCAATAGGGACAGGGCGTACTCAGATACGCAGTATTTT; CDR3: CASNRDRAYSDTQYF
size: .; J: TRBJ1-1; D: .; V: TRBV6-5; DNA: TGTGCCAGCAGTTACTCACAGGGTTTAGGGAACACTGAAGCTTTCTTT; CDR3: CASSYSQGLGNTEAFF
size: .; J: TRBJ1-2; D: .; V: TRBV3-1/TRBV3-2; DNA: TGTGCCAGCAGCCAAGAGGTCGGCTACACCTTC; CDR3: CASSQEVGYTF
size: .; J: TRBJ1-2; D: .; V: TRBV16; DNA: TGTGCCAGCAGCCAATCTAGTTATGGCTACACCTTC; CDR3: CASSQSSYGYTF